One sample yielded the 10 T cell receptor beta chains listed below, sequenced in a study of blood T cell repertoires in COVID-19. Clones were read by immunoSEQ multiplex PCR, and TCRdb kept only the in-frame ones, dropping some. This table has approximately 360,000 clones, around 90% appearing once. Sequenced sample: peripheral blood. Receptor source: a man between 18 and 35 years old with active or convalescent COVID-19.

The rearrangement uses TRBV3-1 (or the pseudogene TRBV3-2) and TRBJ2-5; 9 nucleotides match TRBD2. V trimming: 0 bases; J trimming: 5 bases; junction bases outside the gene matches: 10. The CDR3 is 17 amino acids. The V gene's germline CDR1 is LGHDT and CDR2 YNNKEL (reference sequence). This CDR3 reads CASSQEGSGGLVETQYF. The CDR3 bases are TGTGCCAGCAGCCAAGAGGGGAGCGGGGGGCTCGTTGAGACCCAGTACTTC.

The chain recombines TRBV29-1 with TRBJ2-7, with TRBD1 matching over 7 bases. V lost 4 bases and J lost 1; bases outside the gene matches: 4. In germline, CDR1 is SQVTM, CDR2 ANQGSEA. The CDR3 contains 13 residues. CDR3 protein: CSVGTGKSYEQYF. The CDR3 coding sequence is TGCAGCGTTGGGACAGGTAAATCCTACGAGCAGTACTTC.

In DNA, the CDR3 is TGTGCCAGCTCAAGACAGGGCACCCAAACTGAAGCTTTCTTT. It yields the protein CASSRQGTQTEAFF. The rearrangement joins TRBV18 to TRBJ1-1; 7 bases are shared with TRBD1. V was clipped by 5 bases and J by 5 bases; unmatched bases: 8. The CDR3 has 14 residues. Germline V gene data show CDR1 as KGHSH and CDR2 as LQKENI.

This chain uses TRBV5-6 with TRBJ2-2; 7 bases fit TRBD2. Trimming took 5 bases from V and 1 from J; bases not matched to a gene: 8. Looked up from germline, CDR1 is SGHDT and CDR2 is YYEEEE. The CDR3 is made up of 16 amino acids. In DNA, the CDR3 is TGTGCCAGCAGGCCCTCTAGCGGCTTGAACACCGGGGAGCTGTTTTTT. Protein sequence: CASRPSSGLNTGELFF.

The chain employs TRBV5-1 and TRBJ1-4; D is possibly TRBD1 (5 bases). This CDR3 is built from 16 residues. Trimming took 1 base from V and 4 from J, leaving 14 bases between them. Germline lookup yields CDR1 SGHRS and CDR2 YFSETQ. The DNA for the CDR3 is TGCGCCAGCAGCTTGACAGCCAGGGCCCATAATGAAAAACTGTTTTTT. This translates into CASSLTARAHNEKLFF.

The chain employs TRBV13 and TRBJ2-3; 9 bases are a match to TRBD1. This CDR3 contains 15 residues. The junction had 5 bases not matched to a gene; V was cut back by 3 bases and J by 4 bases. The germline V gene encodes CDR1 PRHDT and CDR2 FYEKMQ (reference sequence). The CDR3 protein is CASSFGTGIADTQYF. As DNA, the CDR3 is TGTGCCAGCAGCTTCGGGACAGGGATTGCAGATACGCAGTATTTT. The whole variable domain, filled in from reference TRBV13 and TRBJ2-3, reads AAGVIQSPRHLIKEKRETATLKCYPIPRHDTVYWYQQGPGQDPQFLISFYEKMQSDKGSIPDRFSAQQFSDYHSELNMSSLELGDSALYFCASSFGTGIADTQYFGPGTRLTVL.

The V and J genes are TRBV9 and TRBJ2-1, with a tentative D call TRBD2 (7 bases). CDR1 SGDLS and CDR2 YYNGEE come from the germline V gene. The length of the CDR3 is 15 residues. Trimming cost V 0 bases and J 6 bases, with 13 bases left between them. The CDR3 is CASSVGGGPGNEQFF. DNA of the CDR3: TGTGCCAGCAGCGTAGGGGGGGGGCCTGGCAATGAGCAGTTCTTC. The variable domain in full, with the rest retrieved from reference TRBV9 and TRBJ2-1, is DSGVTQTPKHLITATGQRVTLRCSPRSGDLSVYWYQQSLDQGLQFLIQYYNGEERAKGNILERFSAQQFPDLHSELNLSSLELGDSALYFCASSVGGGPGNEQFFGPGTRLTVL.

CDR3 sequence: CASSSTPLMSYTF. The CDR3 DNA reads TGTGCCAGCAGCTCCACCCCTCTAATGAGCTACACCTTC. The chain joins TRBV7-3 to TRBJ1-2; D is unclear. Germline values: CDR1 SGHTA, CDR2 FQGTGA. V was shortened by 4 bases and J by 9 bases, with 15 bases between the two germline ends. This CDR3 is 13 amino acids long. The full variable domain, rest sourced from reference TRBV7-3 and TRBJ1-2, is GAGVSQTPSNKVTEKGKYVELRCDPISGHTALYWYRQSLGQGPEFLIYFQGTGAADDSGLPNDRFFAVRPEGSVSTLKIQRTERGDSAVYLCASSSTPLMSYTFGSGTRLTVV.

This sequence joins TRBV7-2 and TRBJ1-2, with 8 bases that match TRBD1. The germline gives CDR1 SGHTA, CDR2 FQGNSA. The CDR3 totals 15 residues. The V and J ends lost 5 bases and 4 bases, in that order; junction bases with no gene match: 9. The CDR3, as DNA: TGTGCCAGCAGCGACAGGGGTACAGTCCCCTATGGCTACACCTTC. Amino acids: CASSDRGTVPYGYTF.

The sample holds one count of this clone. The CDR3 reads CASRLRGNTEAFF. The DNA of the CDR3 is TGTGCCAGCAGGCTCAGGGGAAACACTGAAGCTTTCTTT. V and J are TRBV2 and TRBJ1-1, with D maybe TRBD1 (6 bases). Germline CDR1 SNHLY, CDR2 FYNNEI. V was trimmed by 6 bases and J by 2 bases, leaving 10 bases between them. The CDR3 contains 13 residues. The full variable domain, in which reference TRBV2 and TRBJ1-1 provide the parts outside the CDR3, is EPEVTQTPSHQVTQMGQEVILRCVPISNHLYFYWYRQILGQKVEFLVSFYNNEISEKSEIFDDQFSVERPDGSNFTLKIRSTKLEDSAMYFCASRLRGNTEAFFGQGTRLTVV.